This TCR beta chain was sequenced during a study of cytomegalovirus exposure and HLA in healthy donors. The study ran its PCR with 60 Vbeta and 13 Jbeta primers. Clones were sequenced by immunoSEQ multiplex PCR, and TCRdb holds only the in-frame ones, with some missing. The sample has 110,000 to 150,000 clones, roughly three quarters seen once. The CDR3 has 13 residues. Trimming stripped 4 bases from V and 3 bases from J, with 6 bases between. CDR1 and CDR2 (germline): SGHDN, FVKESK. The gene calls are TRBV14 and TRBJ2-2; D is uncertain. The sample comprised PBMCs. The TCR comes from a woman aged 45-60 years in good health and CMV-seronegative. The CDR3 region is CASSRTYTGELFF. Written as DNA, the CDR3 is TGTGCCAGCAGCCGCACATACACCGGGGAGCTGTTTTTT.